One TCR beta chain is described in this entry. The specificity of this receptor is unknown. Base qualities are not recorded, but no much larger clone differs from it by a single base. The donors belonged to the validation cohort of over a hundred subjects, which was separate from the roughly 700-subject first cohort. Measured from the cysteine to the phenylalanine, the CDR3 is 15 residues long. Of the read, only the CDR3 DNA is kept; its 45 bases are in frame from base 1. From the germline V gene, CDR1 is SNHLY and CDR2 is FYNNEI. V trim: 3 bases; J trim: 9 bases; unmatched bases: 8. The receptor library was made with the immunoSEQ multiplex PCR assay. Under the source paper's analysis protocol: To diagnose cytomegalovirus status from the catalog of TCR beta chain sequences, a statistical classification framework was built. TCRdb stores this immuneACCESS table with in-frame sequences only. Part of the clones is absent; in the studies checked, under half of the shortfall reflects unresolved V genes, and no reason is known for the rest. The V and J calls and clone size are taken from that table; D and trimming were inferred from the DNA. The sample contains 200,000 to 250,000 clones, about nine tenths of them found a single time. The ten largest make up roughly 2% of the sample.

The data originate from a study of cytomegalovirus exposure and HLA in healthy donors (dated 2017 in TCRdb). Some background on the complete study: A later analysis indicated that the roughly 130 validation repertoires were generated on the platform also employed for the approximately 690 repertoires of the first cohort. The aim of the study was to test whether cataloging public T cell receptors could identify signatures of past pathogen exposure. Besides the first cohort of approximately 710 subjects, a separate validation cohort made up of some 110 different subjects was used. To predict cytomegalovirus infection status, the study combined high-throughput TCR immunosequencing, statistical association of individual TCRs with disease status, and machine learning.

Study-level results and caveats: A later analysis found that TCRs clustered in the first cohort also tended to co-occur in the 120 validation repertoires, with approximately 95% of cluster scores above 0. A later analysis had no HLA typing for the validation cohort, so co-occurrence there was scored across all 110 or so repertoires. A total of 150 to 200 TCR beta chains were listed by the study as associated with cytomegalovirus. The authors suggested that the approach could potentially be generalized to other disease states and immunological phenotypes. The classifier was reported to diagnose cytomegalovirus status with high specificity and sensitivity in both the original and validation cohorts. Most TCR sequences were seen in very few donors, while some public TCRs were found in many individuals. Three of the identified cytomegalovirus-associated TCR beta chains were confirmed in vitro to be specific for cytomegalovirus antigens.

The receptor comes from a woman aged 18-29 years in good health and CMV-seropositive. What was sequenced was PBMCs. The receptor chain draws on TRBV2 and TRBJ2-1, with 10 bases in between that match TRBD2. The nucleotide sequence reads as follows: TGTGCCAGCAGTGATTGGCTAGCGGGAGCGGGTGAGCAGTTCTTC. The translation is CASSDWLAGAGEQFF.